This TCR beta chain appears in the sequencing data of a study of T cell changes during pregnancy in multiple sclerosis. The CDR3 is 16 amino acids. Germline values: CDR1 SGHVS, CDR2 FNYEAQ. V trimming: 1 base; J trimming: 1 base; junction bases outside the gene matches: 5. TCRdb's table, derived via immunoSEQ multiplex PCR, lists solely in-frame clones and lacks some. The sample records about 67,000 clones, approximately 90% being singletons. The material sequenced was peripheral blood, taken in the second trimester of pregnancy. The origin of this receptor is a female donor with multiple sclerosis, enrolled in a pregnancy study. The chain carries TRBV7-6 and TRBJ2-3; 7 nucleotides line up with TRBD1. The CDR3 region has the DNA TGTGCCAGCAGCTTAGGACAGGGTAGGGGCACAGATACGCAGTATTTT. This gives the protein CASSLGQGRGTDTQYF.